This T cell receptor (beta chain) was profiled in a study of T cells in Graves' hyperthyroidism and ophthalmopathy. Findings and limits, study-wide: Within blood appeared most thyroid clonotypes that had expanded above 0.001.

The CDR3 loop spans 13 amino acids. CDR1 SNHLY and CDR2 FYNNEI come from the germline V gene. The V end was cut by 2 bases, the J end by 4 bases, with 8 bases between. Reasons for excluding patients were uncontrolled infection, other autoimmune disease, pregnancy or lactation. PBMCs stemmed from less than 13 ml fresh peripheral blood. Amplified TCR beta CDR3 regions came from RNA transcripts. Using the HTBI primer set, a first-round RT-PCR was run on the TCR CDR3. TCRdb analysed the multiplex PCR reads with MiXCR anew, one entry per CDR3 protein. The sample has roughly 500,000 distinct CDR3 sequences; roughly 16% are singletons. This clonotype was found many times. No antigen is known for it.

The sequence was obtained from a woman aged 30 to 39 with Graves' ophthalmopathy. Sequenced material: blood. The gene calls are TRBV2 and TRBJ2-5, with D possibly TRBD1 on 5 matching bases. The CDR3 DNA reads TGTGCCAGCAGTGAAATGGGGCGAGAGACCCAGTACTTC. It encodes CASSEMGRETQYF.